This T cell receptor (beta chain) was identified in a study of STAT3 mutations in large granular lymphocyte leukemia. Study outcomes and limitations: Every T-cell large granular lymphocyte leukemia patient had at least one immunodominant TCR beta clonotype.

A note on this clone: Its specificity is unknown.

The germline CDR1 and CDR2 sequences are MNHNS and SASEGT. With 2 bases removed from V and 0 bases from J, the gap between germline ends came to 10 bases. This CDR3 is built from 15 residues. Average productive template count per sample was 35,000 to 50,000. Sequenced by immunoSEQ multiplex PCR; TCRdb stores in-frame clones only, minus some. This repertoire shows around 30,000 clones, more than 75% found once; its top ten account for 9.5% to 15%. V gene TRBV6-1 combines with J gene TRBJ1-2; no clear D gene. Material: peripheral blood mononuclear cells. The sequence came from a man between 60 and 70 years old with T-cell large granular lymphocyte leukemia. Some clones in this sample may be carry-over from other donors' samples. The CDR3 nucleotides are TGTGCCAGCAGTGAAAACAGCTACTCTAACTATGGCTACACCTTC. It codes for CASSENSYSNYGYTF.